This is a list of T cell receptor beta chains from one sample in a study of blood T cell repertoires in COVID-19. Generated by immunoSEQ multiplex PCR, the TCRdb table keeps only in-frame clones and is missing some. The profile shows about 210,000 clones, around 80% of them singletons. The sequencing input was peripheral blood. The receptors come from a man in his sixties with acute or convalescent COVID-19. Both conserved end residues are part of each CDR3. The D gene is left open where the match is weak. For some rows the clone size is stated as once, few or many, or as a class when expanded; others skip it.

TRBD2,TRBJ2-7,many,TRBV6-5,TGTGCCAGCAGAGCGGGACTCCTCTACGAGCAGTACTTC,CASRAGLLYEQYF
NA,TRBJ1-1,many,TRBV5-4,TGTGCCAGCAGCTTGGGCGGTGTAGCTTTCTTT,CASSLGGVAFF
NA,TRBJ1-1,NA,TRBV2,TGTGCCAGCGGGCGGTCCGGGGACACTGAAGCTTTCTTT,CASGRSGDTEAFF
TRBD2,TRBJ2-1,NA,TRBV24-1,TGTGCCACCAGTGCCCGACCGGGACTAGCGGGGAGCTCCTACAATGAGCAGTTCTTC,CATSARPGLAGSSYNEQFF
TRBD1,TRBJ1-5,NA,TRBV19,TGTGCCAGTAGTATAGACCCCCGCAGGGGGGATAGCAATCAGCCCCAGCATTTT,CASSIDPRRGDSNQPQHF
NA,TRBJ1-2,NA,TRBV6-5,TGTGCCAGCAGTTACTCGCCAGGGAACTATGGCTACACCTTC,CASSYSPGNYGYTF
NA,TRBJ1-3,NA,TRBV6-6,TGTGCCAGCAGTTACAGCGGGGTAGCTGGAAACACCATATATTTT,CASSYSGVAGNTIYF
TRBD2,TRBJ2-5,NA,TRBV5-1,TGCGCCAGCAGCTTGTCCAGCGGGGACCAAGAGACCCAGTACTTC,CASSLSSGDQETQYF
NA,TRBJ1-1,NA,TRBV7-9,TGTGCCAGCAGCTTCGGGGGGGCCCCTGAAGCTTTCTTT,CASSFGGAPEAFF
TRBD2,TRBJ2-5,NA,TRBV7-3,TGTGCCAGCAGCTCCTTAGCGGGACGGCCCCTGGAGACCCAGTACTTC,CASSSLAGRPLETQYF
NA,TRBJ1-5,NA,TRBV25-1,TGTGCCAGCAGTGAATCAGGGTTCAATCAGCCCCAGCATTTT,CASSESGFNQPQHF
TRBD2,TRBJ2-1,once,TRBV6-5,TGTGCCAGCATCAGCGGGAGTATCAACAATGAGCAGTTCTTC,CASISGSINNEQFF
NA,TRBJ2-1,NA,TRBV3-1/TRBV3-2,TGTGCCAGCAGCCAAGATGGGGGGGGCGGGAATGAGCAGTTCTTC,CASSQDGGGGNEQFF
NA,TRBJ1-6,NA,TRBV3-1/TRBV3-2,TGTGCCAGCAGCCCGTACGTTTCACAGCTCAACTATAATTCACCCCTCCACTTT,CASSPYVSQLNYNSPLHF
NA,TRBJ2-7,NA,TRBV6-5,TGTGCCAGCAGGACCCCCCAGGCCTACGAGCAGTACTTC,CASRTPQAYEQYF
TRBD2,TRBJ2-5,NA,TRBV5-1,TGCGCCAGCAGCTGGGGGACTAGTAAAGAGACCCAGTACTTC,CASSWGTSKETQYF
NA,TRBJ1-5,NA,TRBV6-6,TGTGCCAGCAGTTACTCGGGGGGGAGCCAGCCCCAGCATTTT,CASSYSGGSQPQHF
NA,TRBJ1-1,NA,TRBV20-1,TGCAGTGCTAGTAAGGGGTTCAACACTGAAGCTTTCTTT,CSASKGFNTEAFF
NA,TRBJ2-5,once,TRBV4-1,TGCGCCAGCAGCCAAAGGGGGATGGAAGAGACCCAGTACTTC,CASSQRGMEETQYF
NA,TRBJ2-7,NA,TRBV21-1,TGTGCCAGCAGCACGGGCGGGGTCTCCTACGAGCAGTACTTC,CASSTGGVSYEQYF
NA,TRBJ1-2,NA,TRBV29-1,TGCAGCGTTGTTATGCAGACTACATCTAACTATGGCTACACCTTC,CSVVMQTTSNYGYTF
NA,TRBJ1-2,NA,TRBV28,TGTGCCAGCAGTTTGCCAGGGGCGAACAACTATGGCTACACCTTC,CASSLPGANNYGYTF
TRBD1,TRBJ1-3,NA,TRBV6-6,TGTGCCAGCAGTTACTCCACAGGGGGGGCTGGAAACACCATATATTTT,CASSYSTGGAGNTIYF
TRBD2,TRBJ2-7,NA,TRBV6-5,TGTGCCAGCAGTCCGGGACTAGCGTCTAAAGAGCAGTACTTC,CASSPGLASKEQYF
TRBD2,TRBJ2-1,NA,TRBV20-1,TGCAGTGCTAGTCCCACTAGCGGAGATAGGAATGAGCAGTTCTTC,CSASPTSGDRNEQFF
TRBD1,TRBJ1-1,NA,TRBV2,TGTGCCAGCAGCGACGGGACAGGGGTTCCCGAAGCTTTCTTT,CASSDGTGVPEAFF
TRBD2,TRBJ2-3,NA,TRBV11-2,TGTGCCAGCAGCTTAGGCCTAGCGGGAGCAGATACGCAGTATTTT,CASSLGLAGADTQYF